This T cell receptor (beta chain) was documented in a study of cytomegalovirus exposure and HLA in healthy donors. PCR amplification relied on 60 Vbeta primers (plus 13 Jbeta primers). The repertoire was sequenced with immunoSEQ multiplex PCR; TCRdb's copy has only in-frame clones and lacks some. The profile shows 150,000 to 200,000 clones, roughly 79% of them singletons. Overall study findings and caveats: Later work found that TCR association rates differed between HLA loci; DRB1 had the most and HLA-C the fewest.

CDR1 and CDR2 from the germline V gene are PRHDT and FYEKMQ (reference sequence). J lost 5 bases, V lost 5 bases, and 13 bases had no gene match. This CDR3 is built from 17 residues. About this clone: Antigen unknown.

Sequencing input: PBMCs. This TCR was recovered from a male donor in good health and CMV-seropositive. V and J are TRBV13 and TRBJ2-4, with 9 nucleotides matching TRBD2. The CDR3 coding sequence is TGTGCCAGCAGCGCCCGCGGGGGGGCCGGGGATGAAAACATTCAGTACTTC. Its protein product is CASSARGGAGDENIQYF.